This T cell receptor (beta chain) is drawn from a study of naive and memory T cell subsets. Study observations and caveats: Clonotypes are single alpha or beta chains, not paired receptors.

With regard to this clonotype: Its matching antigen is unknown.

Two oligonucleotides, mixed equimolar, formed the beta constant-region primer covering TRBC1 and TRBC2. Nested alpha and beta constant-region primers with the SP2 primer drove four PCR rounds on ligated cDNA. Each CDR3 protein gets one entry after TCRdb re-called the UMI-ligation and nested PCR reads with MiXCR. The sample contains approximately 80,000 distinct CDR3 sequences, approximately 9.2% of which appear only once. J was trimmed by 4 bases and V by 4 bases; bases with no gene match: 3. The CDR3 covers 14 residues. CDR1 MGHRA and CDR2 YSYEKL come from the germline V gene. After CD4 positive bead selection, the CD4-negative fraction gave CD8 T cells. Cells stained for CD3, CD4, CD8, CD45RA, CD27 and viability were sorted into four CD45RA/CD27 subsets.

The TCR sequence derives from a human donor in good health. This chain uses TRBV4-1 with TRBJ1-1, with TRBD1 identical over 10 bases. Specimen: naive CD8+ T cells from blood. The CDR3 loop reads CASSRGQGTTEAFF. Here the CDR3 DNA reads TGCGCCAGCAGCCGGGGACAGGGGACCACTGAAGCTTTCTTT.